This T cell receptor (beta chain) was sequenced for a study of blood T cell repertoires in COVID-19. The overall study: PBMCs, B-cell-depleted T cells, or T cells provided the cDNA or gDNA that made up the material.

The CDR3 totals 11 residues. From germline, CDR1 is LGHNA and CDR2 YNFKEQ. V lost 1 base, J lost 5 bases, and 3 bases lay in between. Per the original methods: Reference gene primer amplification gave nucleated cell count estimates. Some clones are missing from TCRdb's copy, which holds only in-frame ones; the method was immunoSEQ multiplex PCR. V and J calls and clone size are those listed in that table; D and trimming were worked out from the DNA. The data hold a few hundred thousand clones, with approximately 86% observed a single time. The sequencing sample was made of peripheral blood. This clonotype was obtained from a woman in her twenties or thirties who had recovered from COVID-19. The gene calls are TRBV4-2 and TRBJ2-7; no definite D call. This CDR3 reads CASSQGDEQYF. CDR3 in DNA: TGTGCCAGCAGCCAAGGCGACGAGCAGTACTTC.